A single sample is the source of the 28 T cell receptor beta chains below, sequenced in a study of blood T cell repertoires in COVID-19. TCRdb keeps only in-frame clones here, not all; method: immunoSEQ multiplex PCR. Here the sample spans fewer than 300,000 clones, approximately 91% being singletons. Sequencing was performed on PBMCs or T cells enriched from blood (not recorded which). Receptor source: a woman in her thirties or forties with acute COVID-19.

The chain is built from TRBV19 and TRBJ2-1; 9 positions agree with TRBD2. This CDR3 is built from 15 residues. CDR1 is LNHDA, CDR2 SQIVND, per germline (reference sequence). The ends lost 1 base at V and 7 bases at J; junction bases unmatched: 5. The CDR3 sequence: CASSIAGSGSNEQFF. For the CDR3, the DNA is TGTGCCAGTAGTATAGCAGGTAGCGGGAGTAATGAGCAGTTCTTC.

This clone was seen more than once but under ten times. The chain uses TRBV24-1 and TRBJ2-5; 11 nucleotides match TRBD1. V lost 5 bases and J lost 2; bases outside the gene matches: 9. The germline CDR1 and CDR2 sequences are KGHDR and SFDVKD. The CDR3 is made up of 17 amino acids. CDR3: CATSAGGTGGLQETQYF. CDR3 coding DNA: TGTGCCACCAGTGCTGGAGGGACAGGGGGGTTGCAAGAGACCCAGTACTTC.

The V call is TRBV7-9, the J call TRBJ1-1, with D tentatively TRBD1 (6 bases). Per the germline V gene, CDR1 is SEHNR and CDR2 is FQNEAQ (reference sequence). V lost 5 bases and J 2 bases, leaving 15 bases between the germline ends. The CDR3 is 15 amino acids. CDR3 region: CASSPRGGTNTEAFF. In nucleotides, the CDR3 is TGTGCCAGCAGCCCTCGAGGGGGTACAAACACTGAAGCTTTCTTT.

This chain connects TRBV6-5 to TRBJ1-5, with a possible D match to TRBD1 (5 bases). The V end lost 6 bases, the J end lost 6 bases, and 9 bases lay between the germline ends. This CDR3 spans 12 amino acids. Germline V gives CDR1 MNHEY, CDR2 SVGAGI. The CDR3 spells CASRVDIQPQHF. The CDR3 DNA reads as TGTGCCAGCAGAGTGGACATTCAGCCCCAGCATTTT.

The chain is built from TRBV9 and TRBJ2-7; 7 positions agree with TRBD1. Trimming cost V 3 bases and J 3 bases; bases outside gene matches: 9. Germline V lookup: CDR1 SGDLS, CDR2 YYNGEE. CDR3 length: 15 amino acids. The CDR3 DNA reads as TGTGCCAGCAGCGCTGGAGTGGGACAGCACTACGAGCAGTACTTC. This translates into CASSAGVGQHYEQYF.

This chain joins TRBV27 and TRBJ2-1; weak D call: TRBD2 (7 bases). Trimming pared 5 bases from V and 6 bases from J, leaving 20 bases between. The germline V gene has CDR1 MNHEY and CDR2 SMNVEV (reference sequence). CDR3 length: 16 amino acids. This chain's CDR3 is CASSTRLGGGLNEQFF. The CDR3 DNA reads as TGTGCCAGCAGTACGCGTCTAGGCGGGGGCCTCAATGAGCAGTTCTTC.

The chain employs TRBV7-9 and TRBJ1-1; no firm D call. The germline CDR1 and CDR2 sequences are SEHNR and FQNEAQ (reference sequence). The CDR3 consists of 15 residues. Trimming left V 8 bases short and J 4 bases short, with 20 bases between. The CDR3 reads CASRRSFADATEAFF. Here the CDR3 DNA reads TGTGCCAGCCGGAGGTCCTTCGCGGATGCCACTGAAGCTTTCTTT.

The genes are TRBV18 and TRBJ1-3; 7 bases map to TRBD1. V lost 0 bases to trimming and J lost 6 bases; unmatched junction nucleotides: 5. Germline V CDR1 and CDR2: KGHSH, LQKENI. The CDR3 sequence is 15 residues long. Here the CDR3 reads CASSPPTGTPNTIYF. CDR3 coding DNA: TGTGCCAGCTCACCACCGACAGGGACCCCAAACACCATATATTTT.

The V and J genes are TRBV7-9 and TRBJ2-7; 10 bases line up with TRBD1. The CDR3 is 15 residues long. The ends lost 5 bases at V and 2 bases at J; junction bases unmatched: 6. Germline CDR1 and CDR2: SEHNR and FQNEAQ (reference sequence). CDR3 amino acids: CASSPGQGTPYEQYF. The CDR3 bases are TGTGCCAGCAGCCCGGGACAGGGGACTCCCTACGAGCAGTACTTC.

This clone was observed at least ten times. Sequence at one end of the junction differs from germline and may be a read error. The rearrangement joins TRBV12-3 or TRBV12-4 to TRBJ2-7, with D perhaps matching TRBD1 (6 bases). The CDR3 sequence is 12 residues long. The CDR3: CASRPKTGDCHF. The CDR3 DNA sequence: TGTGCCAGCAGACCCAAGACAGGAGACTGTCACTTC.

The chain carries TRBV15 and TRBJ1-1; D unresolved. CDR1 and CDR2 from the germline V gene are LNHNV and YYDKDF (reference sequence). The CDR3 runs to 12 residues. The V and J ends lost 3 bases and 5 bases respectively, with 7 bases between them. The CDR3 bases are TGTGCCACCAGCAGGGGAGGAACTGAAGCTTTCTTT. It is translated as CATSRGGTEAFF. The full variable domain, in which reference TRBV15 and TRBJ1-1 provide the parts outside the CDR3, is DAMVIQNPRYQVTQFGKPVTLSCSQTLNHNVMYWYQQKSSQAPKLLFHYYDKDFNNEADTPDNFQSRRPNTSFCFLDIRSPGLGDTAMYLCATSRGGTEAFFGQGTRLTVV.

The chain recombines TRBV28 with TRBJ1-4; 8 bases are shared with TRBD1. CDR3 length: 14 residues. Trimming removed 6 bases from V and 5 bases from J; junction bases left unmatched: 5. The germline CDR1 and CDR2 sequences are MDHEN and SYDVKM. Here the CDR3 DNA reads TGTGCCAGCAGCCCGGACAGGGAGAATGAAAAACTGTTTTTT. It yields the protein CASSPDRENEKLFF.

V usage is TRBV4-2 and J usage is TRBJ2-1; 9 bases are a match to TRBD2. Trimming took 0 bases from V and 4 from J; bases not matched to a gene: 4. This CDR3 spans 16 amino acids. Germline CDR1 is LGHNA and CDR2 is YNFKEQ. This CDR3 reads CASSQDASGTYNEQFF. CDR3 bases: TGTGCCAGCAGCCAAGATGCTAGCGGGACGTACAATGAGCAGTTCTTC.

The rearrangement joins TRBV5-1 to TRBJ2-1; weak D call: TRBD1 (5 bases). The CDR3 covers 18 residues. V was shortened by 0 bases and J by 1 base, with 17 bases between the two germline ends. Germline assignment: CDR1 SGHRS and CDR2 YFSETQ. The CDR3 bases are TGCGCCAGCAGCTTGGGCTACAGGTACCGCAGATCCTACAATGAGCAGTTCTTC. Encoded protein: CASSLGYRYRRSYNEQFF.

The chain couples TRBV19 to TRBJ1-1; D is perhaps TRBD1 (6 bases). V lost 3 bases and J lost 0, with 11 bases in between. CDR3 length: 15 residues. CDR1 and CDR2 (germline): LNHDA, SQIVND (reference sequence). The CDR3 coding sequence is TGTGCCAGTAGTATTACAGGGCGGATGAACACTGAAGCTTTCTTT. It yields the protein CASSITGRMNTEAFF.

The genes are TRBV27 and TRBJ2-4, with D perhaps TRBD2 (5 bases). The CDR3 has 16 amino acids. Germline V gene data show CDR1 as MNHEY and CDR2 as SMNVEV (reference sequence). V lost 3 bases and J 0 bases, leaving 12 bases between the germline ends. CDR3 loop: CASSFSGKLAKNIQYF. Written as DNA, the CDR3 is TGTGCCAGCAGTTTTTCCGGGAAATTAGCCAAAAACATTCAGTACTTC.

This clone was observed once. CDR3 amino acids: CASSALDKEAYGYTF. CDR3 bases: TGTGCCAGCAGCGCGCTCGACAAGGAGGCCTATGGCTACACCTTC. V and J are TRBV7-2 and TRBJ1-2, with D unresolved. The germline V gene encodes CDR1 SGHTA and CDR2 FQGNSA. Trimming took 5 bases from V and 4 from J, leaving 17 bases between them. This CDR3 is 15 amino acids long.

V gene TRBV7-2 combines with J gene TRBJ1-3; D gene uncertain. The CDR3 has 14 amino acids. Trimming stripped 1 base from V and 0 bases from J, with 4 bases between. CDR1 and CDR2 from the germline V gene are SGHTA and FQGNSA. The CDR3 DNA reads as TGTGCCAGCAGCTTAGGCGTCTCTGGAAACACCATATATTTT. It specifies CASSLGVSGNTIYF.

The J gene is TRBJ2-3, the V gene TRBV28; 9 bases line up with TRBD2. The CDR3 covers 17 residues. V lost 6 bases, J lost 2 bases, and 12 bases stayed unmatched. Germline assignment: CDR1 MDHEN and CDR2 SYDVKM. The CDR3 loop is CASSPTPLAGHTDTQYF. CDR3 bases: TGTGCCAGCAGCCCAACCCCCCTAGCGGGACACACAGATACGCAGTATTTT.

This clone came up many times. The gene calls are TRBV9 and TRBJ2-5; D might be TRBD1 (6 bases). Looked up from germline, CDR1 is SGDLS and CDR2 is YYNGEE. Trimming stripped 3 bases from V and 1 base from J, with 13 bases between. The CDR3 is 15 residues long. The DNA of the CDR3 is TGTGCCAGCAGCGCTTTGGGGGCCTCCCAAGAGACCCAGTACTTC. It specifies CASSALGASQETQYF.

The rearrangement uses TRBV7-2 and TRBJ1-1; D is unresolved. The CDR3 spans 12 residues. CDR1 is SGHTA, CDR2 FQGNSA, per germline. The ends were cut back, 0 bases at V and 14 bases at J, with 13 bases in the middle. CDR3: CASSLASLSVFF. Here the CDR3 DNA reads TGTGCCAGCAGCTTAGCAAGCCTTTCTGTCTTCTTT.

The chain employs TRBV27 and TRBJ2-7; 10 bases are a match to TRBD2. V lost 6 bases and J lost 2; bases outside the gene matches: 7. This CDR3 is built from 15 residues. CDR1 is MNHEY and CDR2 is SMNVEV in the germline V gene (reference sequence). This CDR3 reads CASRPLTSGPYEQYF. The CDR3 nucleotides are TGTGCCAGCAGACCCCTGACTAGCGGGCCCTACGAGCAGTACTTC.

The chain carries TRBV4-1 and TRBJ1-2; 8 nucleotides align to TRBD1. J gave up 4 bases and V 5 bases, and 9 bases lay outside the gene matches. The CDR3 is 15 residues long. The germline CDR1 and CDR2 sequences are MGHRA and YSYEKL. The CDR3 bases are TGCGCCAGCAGCTACCCGGGACAGGATCCCTATGGCTACACCTTC. Protein sequence: CASSYPGQDPYGYTF.

The chain employs TRBV6-5 and TRBJ1-4, with D unresolved. CDR1 and CDR2 from the germline V gene are MNHEY and SVGAGI. Trimming took off 7 bases at V and 8 bases at J, with 14 bases between the two ends. The CDR3 is 13 amino acids. The CDR3 region has the DNA TGTGCCAGCACCGGGGTGGTAGGGGAAAAACTGTTTTTT. It codes for CASTGVVGEKLFF.

The gene calls are TRBV7-2 and TRBJ2-5, with 10 bases fitting TRBD2. Per the germline V gene, CDR1 is SGHTA and CDR2 is FQGNSA. J was trimmed by 2 bases and V by 3 bases; bases with no gene match: 9. This CDR3 contains 17 residues. The CDR3 coding sequence is TGTGCCAGCAGCTTGGGGACTAGCGTGGGCCCACAAGAGACCCAGTACTTC. Encoded protein: CASSLGTSVGPQETQYF. Complete variable domain (other parts from reference TRBV7-2 and TRBJ2-5): GAGVSQSPSNKVTEKGKDVELRCDPISGHTALYWYRQSLGQGLEFLIYFQGNSAPDKSGLPSDRFSAERTGGSVSTLTIQRTQQEDSAVYLCASSLGTSVGPQETQYFGPGTRLLVL.

V and J are TRBV5-6 and TRBJ2-7; maybe TRBD2 (5 bases). The CDR3 is 11 residues long. V lost 5 bases, J lost 6 bases, and 9 bases lay in between. Germline CDR1 SGHDT, CDR2 YYEEEE. CDR3 sequence (DNA): TGTGCCAGCAGTGGGAGTTCCGAGCAGTACTTC. Protein sequence: CASSGSSEQYF.

The chain employs TRBV5-1 and TRBJ2-1; D might be TRBD2 (6 bases). This CDR3 comprises 14 residues. V was cut by 1 base and J by 5 bases, with 10 bases left in between. The germline gives CDR1 SGHRS, CDR2 YFSETQ. CDR3 sequence reads: CASSLLRRDNEQFF. CDR3 DNA: TGCGCCAGCAGCTTGTTGCGGAGGGACAATGAGCAGTTCTTC.

This chain joins TRBV2 and TRBJ2-2; tentatively, D is TRBD1 (6 bases). V lost 4 bases, J lost 1 base, and 13 bases lay in between. Germline V lookup: CDR1 SNHLY, CDR2 FYNNEI. The CDR3 spans 16 residues. CDR3: CASSVGTPGNTGELFF. The CDR3 bases are TGTGCCAGCAGTGTCGGGACACCCGGGAACACCGGGGAGCTGTTTTTT.